One and the same sample provided the 26 T cell receptor beta chains below, sequenced in a study of T cell responses to AZD1222 COVID-19 vaccine. Method: immunoSEQ multiplex PCR; TCRdb's copy keeps in-frame clones and lacks some. The data contain around 200,000 clones, 85% to 95% of them singletons. The sequencing used peripheral blood, collected 28 days after the second AZD1222 dose. These receptors were taken from an adult who received the AZD1222 COVID-19 vaccine.

The rearrangement uses TRBV28 and TRBJ2-7; maybe TRBD2 (5 bases). V was clipped by 5 bases and J by 4 bases, with 15 bases between them. The germline CDR1 and CDR2 sequences are MDHEN and SYDVKM. This CDR3 spans 14 amino acids. CDR3 in amino acids: CASSEAGRIYEQYF. In nucleotides, the CDR3 is TGTGCCAGCAGTGAGGCGGGCAGGATTTACGAGCAGTACTTC.

The J gene is TRBJ2-5, the V gene TRBV19; unclear D gene. This CDR3 has 15 residues. Per the germline V gene, CDR1 is LNHDA and CDR2 is SQIVND (reference sequence). Trimming stripped 0 bases from V and 0 bases from J, with 8 bases between. CDR3 sequence reads: CASSIDLTDQETQYF. The CDR3 nucleotides read TGTGCCAGTAGTATAGACTTAACAGACCAAGAGACCCAGTACTTC.

The J gene is TRBJ1-3, the V gene TRBV28; unclear D gene. The CDR3 has 14 residues. Germline loops: CDR1 MDHEN, CDR2 SYDVKM. The V end lost 2 bases, the J end lost 0 bases, and 5 bases lay between the germline ends. The CDR3 is CASSLTFSGNTIYF. DNA of the CDR3: TGTGCCAGCAGTTTAACTTTCTCTGGAAACACCATATATTTT.

This chain uses TRBV2 with TRBJ2-5; weak D call: TRBD2 (6 bases). This CDR3 contains 13 residues. Germline assignment: CDR1 SNHLY and CDR2 FYNNEI. The V and J ends lost 6 bases and 4 bases respectively, with 12 bases between them. CDR3 nucleotide sequence: TGTGCCAGCAGGGTCGGGGGAGGAGAGACCCAGTACTTC. As protein: CASRVGGGETQYF.

The chain recombines TRBV27 with TRBJ1-1; no clear D gene. This CDR3 spans 15 amino acids. Germline CDR1 is MNHEY and CDR2 is SMNVEV (reference sequence). With 5 bases removed from V and 0 bases from J, the gap between germline ends came to 13 bases. CDR3 amino acids: CASSASPTVNTEAFF. The CDR3 bases are TGTGCCAGCAGTGCCTCACCTACAGTGAACACTGAAGCTTTCTTT.

The chain couples TRBV18 to TRBJ2-7; 10 bases map to TRBD1. CDR3 size: 15 residues. J lost 5 bases, V lost 3 bases, and 7 bases had no gene match. CDR1 is KGHSH and CDR2 is LQKENI in the germline V gene. The CDR3 here is CASSPVGTGVHEQYF. Written as DNA, the CDR3 is TGTGCCAGCTCACCGGTTGGGACAGGGGTCCACGAGCAGTACTTC. Variable domain in full (rest from reference TRBV18 and TRBJ2-7): NAGVMQNPRHLVRRRGQEARLRCSPMKGHSHVYWYRQLPEEGLKFMVYLQKENIIDESGMPKERFSAEFPKEGPSILRIQQVVRGDSAAYFCASSPVGTGVHEQYFGPGTRLTVT.

The gene calls are TRBV6-5 and TRBJ2-5; TRBD2 aligns across 8 bases. The DNA matches TRBJ2-7 better at its end, which makes the J call doubtful. The CDR3 extends over 14 amino acids. Germline V gene lookup returns CDR1 MNHEY and CDR2 SVGAGI. The CDR3 here is CASSLAGGPYEQYF. DNA for the CDR3: TGTGCCAGCAGCTTGGCGGGGGGACCCTACGAGCAGTACTTC.

The rearrangement joins TRBV6-1 to TRBJ1-5; 7 bases fit TRBD1. From germline, CDR1 is MNHNS and CDR2 SASEGT. This CDR3 spans 15 amino acids. J was trimmed by 7 bases and V by 2 bases; bases with no gene match: 8. CDR3 in DNA: TGTGCCAGCAGTGAAACAGGGGAATTACAGCAGCCCCAGCATTTT. Translated, it gives CASSETGELQQPQHF.

This rearrangement joins TRBV9 to TRBJ2-5; a possible D gene is TRBD2 (6 bases). Germline V gene lookup returns CDR1 SGDLS and CDR2 YYNGEE. Trimming pared 5 bases from V and 4 bases from J, leaving 18 bases between. The CDR3 is made up of 15 amino acids. The CDR3 nucleotides are TGTGCCAGCAGTAGTCTAGTCGGGGAGGCAGAGACCCAGTACTTC. Translated: CASSSLVGEAETQYF.

The chain carries TRBV3-1 (or the pseudogene TRBV3-2) and TRBJ1-2; 8 bases agree with TRBD1. This CDR3 comprises 13 residues. V dropped 7 bases and J dropped 5; count of bases not matched to a gene: 6. Germline loops: CDR1 LGHDT, CDR2 YNNKEL (reference sequence). The CDR3 nucleotides are TGTGCCAGCACCGGACAGGGTGGGTATGGCTACACCTTC. Residues: CASTGQGGYGYTF.

The chain is built from TRBV2 and TRBJ1-2, with 12 bases that match TRBD1. Germline V gene sequence: CDR1 SNHLY, CDR2 FYNNEI. The V gene end was trimmed by 5 bases and the J gene end by 8 bases; junction bases not matched to a gene: 6. CDR3 length: 14 amino acids. In nucleotides, the CDR3 is TGTGCCAGCAGTCCGGGACAGGGGGCGAGGGGCTACACCTTC. Encoded protein: CASSPGQGARGYTF.

This clone was detected only once. The junction and the germline gene differ at one end; a read error may be behind it. The chain links TRBV6-1 to TRBJ1-1; D is possibly TRBD1 (6 bases). The CDR3 loop spans 12 amino acids. Germline V gene sequence: CDR1 MNHNS, CDR2 SASEGT. CDR3 bases: TGTGCCAGCAGTGAAAGCTCGGCAGGGGCTCGCTTT. Its translation: CASSESSAGARF.

The chain links TRBV2 to TRBJ1-2; TRBD1 matches 8 bases. Germline V gives CDR1 SNHLY, CDR2 FYNNEI. With 2 bases clipped from V and 1 base from J, the junction kept 12 bases outside the gene matches. The CDR3 extends over 18 amino acids. The chain's CDR3 is CASSETDRVGEINYGYTF. In nucleotides, the CDR3 is TGTGCCAGCAGTGAAACGGACAGGGTGGGGGAGATTAACTATGGCTACACCTTC.

This rearrangement joins TRBV19 to TRBJ1-4; 7 positions agree with TRBD1. In germline, CDR1 is LNHDA, CDR2 SQIVND (reference sequence). The ends lost 3 bases at V and 12 bases at J; junction bases unmatched: 4. CDR3 size: 12 residues. In DNA, the CDR3 is TGTGCCAGTAGTATTACAGGGGTGGAACTGTTTTTT. Protein product: CASSITGVELFF.

V gene TRBV2 combines with J gene TRBJ1-6; D perhaps matches TRBD1 (5 bases). CDR1 and CDR2 (germline): SNHLY, FYNNEI. The CDR3 has 16 residues. Deletions cut 6 bases from V and 0 bases from J, with 12 bases between. The CDR3 loop reads CASRHSTVSYNSPLHF. The CDR3 DNA is TGTGCCAGCAGACACTCGACAGTCTCCTATAATTCACCCCTCCACTTT.

The chain has TRBV5-1 and TRBJ2-2; D uncertain. This CDR3 comprises 15 residues. The germline V and J ends were trimmed by 0 bases and 1 base, with 7 bases remaining between them. The V gene's germline CDR1 is SGHRS and CDR2 YFSETQ. The CDR3 bases are TGCGCCAGCAGCTTGGGGGCAGAGAACACCGGGGAGCTGTTTTTT. Translated: CASSLGAENTGELFF. Together with reference TRBV5-1 and TRBJ2-2, the CDR3 gives the full variable domain: KAGVTQTPRYLIKTRGQQVTLSCSPISGHRSVSWYQQTPGQGLQFLFEYFSETQRNKGNFPGRFSGRQFSNSRSEMNVSTLELGDSALYLCASSLGAENTGELFFGEGSRLTVL.

About this clone: The same CDR3 arises from other DNA sequences in this sample as well. The rearrangement joins TRBV6-5 to TRBJ2-7; TRBD2 aligns across 14 bases. V trimming: 6 bases; J trimming: 4 bases; junction bases outside the gene matches: 5. The germline V gene has CDR1 MNHEY and CDR2 SVGAGI. CDR3 length: 15 residues. The CDR3 is CASSPGTSGSYEQYF. For the CDR3, the DNA is TGTGCCAGCAGCCCCGGGACTAGCGGGAGTTACGAGCAGTACTTC.

The genes are TRBV19 and TRBJ1-1; 7 bases fit TRBD1. With 6 bases clipped from V and 7 bases from J, the junction kept 8 bases outside the gene matches. Germline V gene lookup returns CDR1 LNHDA and CDR2 SQIVND (reference sequence). The CDR3 length is 13 residues. CDR3 coding DNA: TGTGCCAGTAGAAACCTTGGGACAGTTGAAGCTTTCTTT. This translates into CASRNLGTVEAFF.

The chain carries TRBV7-9 and TRBJ1-2; the D is unclear. Germline CDR1 SEHNR, CDR2 FQNEAQ (reference sequence). Trimming pared 1 base from V and 0 bases from J, leaving 21 bases between. The CDR3 covers 19 residues. The CDR3 reads CASSLGPSPEGPANYGYTF. The DNA for the CDR3 is TGTGCCAGCAGCTTAGGCCCGAGTCCCGAGGGCCCAGCTAACTATGGCTACACCTTC.

This chain links TRBV7-2 with TRBJ1-5, with D unclear. Germline lookup yields CDR1 SGHTA and CDR2 FQGNSA. The CDR3 contains 14 residues. Trimming took 3 bases from V and 6 from J, leaving 12 bases between them. Here the CDR3 DNA reads TGTGCCAGCAGCTTGAAGGAGATGGGTCAGCCCCAGCATTTT. Translated, it gives CASSLKEMGQPQHF.

This clone was seen only once. The chain links TRBV19 to TRBJ1-1, with D perhaps TRBD1 (6 bases). The ends were cut back, 6 bases at V and 1 base at J, with 12 bases in the middle. CDR1 LNHDA and CDR2 SQIVND come from the germline V gene (reference sequence). The CDR3 runs to 14 residues. In DNA, the CDR3 is TGTGCCAGTAGACCAGGACAGCCGAACACTGAAGCTTTCTTT. Translated: CASRPGQPNTEAFF.

The sample holds one count of this clone. The J gene is TRBJ1-2, the V gene TRBV15, with 7 bases fitting TRBD1. The CDR3 is 13 amino acids. CDR1 and CDR2 (germline): LNHNV, YYDKDF (reference sequence). J gave up 6 bases and V 3 bases, and 4 bases lay outside the gene matches. The CDR3 here is CATSRSGTDGYTF. In DNA, the CDR3 is TGTGCCACCAGCAGGTCCGGGACAGATGGCTACACCTTC.

Only one count was recorded for this clone. This chain joins TRBV7-3 and TRBJ2-7; D is tentatively TRBD1 or TRBD2 (5 bases each). V was cut by 5 bases and J by 6 bases, with 20 bases left in between. This CDR3 is 15 amino acids long. The germline V gene has CDR1 SGHTA and CDR2 FQGTGA. The CDR3 DNA reads TGTGCCAGCAGCCGGACCGGGACCTTCGCATCCGAGCAGTACTTC. It is translated as CASSRTGTFASEQYF.

To note about this clone: At the DNA level, this CDR3 is encoded by other sequences in the same sample as well. This chain links TRBV28 with TRBJ1-1; D remains unclear. Trimming shortened V by 2 bases and J by 3 bases, and 4 bases separated the two germline ends. There are 12 residues in the CDR3. Germline CDR1 MDHEN, CDR2 SYDVKM. The CDR3 DNA follows: TGTGCCAGCAGTTTACGTTACACTGAAGCTTTCTTT. Its protein is CASSLRYTEAFF.

About this clone: Other DNA sequences in the sample encode the same CDR3. The J gene is TRBJ2-5, the V gene TRBV12-3 or TRBV12-4, with D unclear. The CDR3 covers 11 residues. The V and J ends lost 3 bases and 4 bases respectively, with 3 bases between them. The CDR3 loop reads CASSLSETQYF. The CDR3 DNA is TGTGCCAGCAGTTTGTCAGAGACCCAGTACTTC.

Only one count was recorded for this clone. This chain links TRBV28 with TRBJ2-1; TRBD2 matches 9 bases. Trimming took 6 bases from V and 1 from J; bases not matched to a gene: 16. Germline CDR1 and CDR2: MDHEN and SYDVKM. This CDR3 comprises 19 residues. The CDR3 is CASSPGLAGLGSSYNEQFF. DNA for the CDR3: TGTGCCAGCAGCCCGGGGCTAGCGGGATTAGGATCGTCCTACAATGAGCAGTTCTTC.